Following are 16 T cell receptor beta chains from one sample sequenced in a study of shared clonotypes between healthy human individuals. Repertoires were generated with immunoSEQ multiplex PCR, while TCRdb's copy carries only in-frame clones and drops some. Here the sample spans fewer than 700,000 clones, roughly 95% being singletons. CD45RO-negative, CCR7-selected cells formed the naive CD8 fraction, which excluded terminally differentiated effector memory CD45RA+ cells. The sample comprised naive CD8+ T cells sorted from blood. The receptors come from a woman in her twenties or thirties in good health.

As concerns this clone: At one of its ends the junction is not consistent with the germline gene, which may arise from a read error. The V and J genes are TRBV5-4 and TRBJ2-7; D not certain. The CDR3 spans 11 residues. CDR1 is SGHNT and CDR2 is YYREEE in the germline V gene (reference sequence). The CDR3 loop is CASSLGSNTIF. Written as DNA, the CDR3 is TGTGCCAGCAGCTTGGGTTCGAACACAATCTTC.

This chain uses TRBV29-1 with TRBJ1-1; D is ambiguous. Trimming removed 2 bases at V and 0 bases at J, with 13 bases between. The CDR3 is 15 residues long. In germline, CDR1 is SQVTM, CDR2 ANQGSEA. The CDR3 DNA reads TGCAGCGTTGAATTGCCTATTTCTATGAACACTGAAGCTTTCTTT. Translation gives CSVELPISMNTEAFF.

The chain joins TRBV27 to TRBJ2-5, with TRBD2 identical over 12 bases. J was trimmed by 4 bases and V by 4 bases; bases with no gene match: 4. Germline CDR1 is MNHEY and CDR2 is SMNVEV (reference sequence). The CDR3 sequence is 15 residues long. In nucleotides, the CDR3 is TGTGCCAGCAGTTCCCCTAGCGGGGGGGGAGAGACCCAGTACTTC. Protein: CASSSPSGGGETQYF.

Worth noting for this clone: Other DNA sequences within the sample encode an identical CDR3. V is TRBV19 and J is TRBJ2-7; TRBD1 agrees at 9 bases. V shed 8 bases and J 4 bases; nucleotides not matched to a gene: 9. There are 14 residues in the CDR3. Germline V gene lookup returns CDR1 LNHDA and CDR2 SQIVND (reference sequence). In nucleotides, the CDR3 is TGTGCCAGTTCTCCGGGACAGGGCGGTTACGAGCAGTACTTC. Translating gives CASSPGQGGYEQYF.

V usage is TRBV28 and J usage is TRBJ1-2; D unresolved. CDR1 is MDHEN and CDR2 is SYDVKM in the germline V gene. The CDR3 has 14 residues. V lost 3 bases to trimming and J lost 4 bases, with 12 bases between them. CDR3 protein: CASSLTSSFYGYTF. The CDR3 region has the DNA TGTGCCAGCAGTTTGACCAGTAGCTTCTATGGCTACACCTTC.

This clone was observed once. The V call is TRBV23-1, the J call TRBJ2-7, with D hard to call. TRBV23-1 has ORF status, its function being uncertain. The CDR3 spans 10 residues. Trimming removed 6 bases from V and 4 bases from J, with 4 bases in between. The CDR3 protein is CASSRYEQYF. The CDR3 nucleotides are TGCGCCAGCAGCCGGTACGAGCAGTACTTC.

This rearrangement joins TRBV27 to TRBJ1-5; D gene ambiguous. V was cut by 6 bases and J by 4 bases, with 10 bases left in between. CDR1 and CDR2 (germline): MNHEY, SMNVEV (reference sequence). The CDR3 is 13 residues long. In nucleotides, the CDR3 is TGTGCCAGCAGCGACTTGGGAAATCAGCCCCAGCATTTT. Amino acids: CASSDLGNQPQHF.

The chain employs TRBV9 and TRBJ1-1; D uncertain. Trimming cost V 0 bases and J 4 bases, with 10 bases left between them. This CDR3 contains 14 residues. Germline values: CDR1 SGDLS, CDR2 YYNGEE. CDR3: CASSVDGDITEAFF. The CDR3 DNA reads as TGTGCCAGCAGCGTAGACGGGGATATCACTGAAGCTTTCTTT.

The rearrangement links TRBV28 to TRBJ2-2, with 8 bases identical to TRBD1. Germline V gives CDR1 MDHEN, CDR2 SYDVKM. J was trimmed by 6 bases and V by 5 bases; bases with no gene match: 11. This CDR3 has 16 residues. The CDR3 protein is CASSVGTGGYPGELFF. As DNA, the CDR3 is TGTGCCAGCAGTGTGGGGACAGGCGGTTACCCCGGGGAGCTGTTTTTT.

In DNA, the CDR3 is TGTGCCAGCAGCTTAGGCGGGAGCACCGGGGAGCTGTTTTTT. Its translation: CASSLGGSTGELFF. The chain links TRBV5-6 to TRBJ2-2; 7 bases fit TRBD2. Unmatched junction bases numbered 2, after V lost 2 bases and J lost 4 bases. The CDR3 spans 14 residues. Germline values: CDR1 SGHDT, CDR2 YYEEEE.

The genes are TRBV20-1 and TRBJ2-3, with unresolved D. V was clipped by 4 bases and J by 7 bases, with 9 bases between them. This CDR3 has 11 amino acids. Germline-derived CDR1 and CDR2 are DFQATT and SNEGSKA (reference sequence). The CDR3, as DNA: TGCAGTGCTAACCAATTGAATACGCAGTATTTT. Its translation: CSANQLNTQYF.

V and J are TRBV13 and TRBJ1-6; D call uncertain. The CDR3 is made up of 14 amino acids. Germline V gene sequence: CDR1 PRHDT, CDR2 FYEKMQ (reference sequence). The germline V and J ends were trimmed by 0 bases and 10 bases, with 10 bases remaining between them. The CDR3 here is CASSLGLGQSPLHF. For the CDR3, the DNA is TGTGCCAGCAGCTTAGGCCTTGGGCAGTCACCCCTCCACTTT.

This chain uses TRBV19 with TRBJ2-3, with TRBD2 matching over 12 bases. Trimming at V came to 4 bases and at J to 8 bases, leaving 10 bases not matched to a gene. This CDR3 has 16 amino acids. Germline V gives CDR1 LNHDA, CDR2 SQIVND (reference sequence). CDR3 residues: CASSRDTSGRRGTQYF. CDR3 nucleotides: TGTGCCAGTAGTAGGGATACTAGCGGGAGGAGGGGTACGCAGTATTTT.

The chain has TRBV7-2 and TRBJ1-5; D gene unclear. This CDR3 has 15 amino acids. The ends were cut back, 2 bases at V and 0 bases at J, with 8 bases in the middle. Per germline, CDR1 SGHTA and CDR2 FQGNSA. The CDR3 loop reads CASSLNSDSNQPQHF. CDR3 in DNA: TGTGCCAGCAGCTTAAATTCGGATAGCAATCAGCCCCAGCATTTT.

The chain combines TRBV28 with TRBJ2-7; D call uncertain. The CDR3 is made up of 16 amino acids. V dropped 5 bases and J dropped 7 bases, with 24 bases sitting between them. Germline V gene data show CDR1 as MDHEN and CDR2 as SYDVKM. The CDR3 is CASSLDPLRADTEQYF. For the CDR3, the DNA is TGTGCCAGCAGTCTAGACCCCTTACGTGCTGATACTGAGCAGTACTTC.

About this clone: Since a much larger clone is just one base distant, this may be a read error. The sample contains more than one DNA sequence encoding this CDR3. The chain has TRBV28 and TRBJ2-7; D is tentatively TRBD1 or TRBD2 (5 bases each). In germline, CDR1 is MDHEN, CDR2 SYDVKM. The length of the CDR3 is 12 residues. Between the trimmed V and J ends, which lost 2 bases and 3 bases, there was a span of 5 bases. The CDR3 bases are TGTGCCAGCAGTTTAGGGGGCTACGAGCAGTACTTC. It encodes CASSLGGYEQYF.